The clone carrying this T cell receptor (beta chain) was found a few times. The ends were cut back, 2 bases at V and 4 bases at J, with 11 bases in the middle. In germline, CDR1 is DFQATT, CDR2 SNEGSKA (reference sequence). The CDR3 contains 13 residues. TCRdb redid the calling of the 5' RACE reads with MiXCR, one entry per CDR3 protein. The table records several thousand distinct CDR3 sequences, approximately 40% of them present only once. Sequenced input: tumor-infiltrating memory CD4+ T cells sorted from the breast tumor. Subset defined: memory CD4+ T cells, CD4+CD45RO+CD25-. This TCR came from a female donor with breast cancer. The rearrangement links TRBV20-1 to TRBJ1-1, with D possibly being TRBD1 (6 bases). The CDR3 DNA reads as TGCAGTGCTAGATTAACAGGGAGCACTGAAGCTTTCTTT. It yields the protein CSARLTGSTEAFF.